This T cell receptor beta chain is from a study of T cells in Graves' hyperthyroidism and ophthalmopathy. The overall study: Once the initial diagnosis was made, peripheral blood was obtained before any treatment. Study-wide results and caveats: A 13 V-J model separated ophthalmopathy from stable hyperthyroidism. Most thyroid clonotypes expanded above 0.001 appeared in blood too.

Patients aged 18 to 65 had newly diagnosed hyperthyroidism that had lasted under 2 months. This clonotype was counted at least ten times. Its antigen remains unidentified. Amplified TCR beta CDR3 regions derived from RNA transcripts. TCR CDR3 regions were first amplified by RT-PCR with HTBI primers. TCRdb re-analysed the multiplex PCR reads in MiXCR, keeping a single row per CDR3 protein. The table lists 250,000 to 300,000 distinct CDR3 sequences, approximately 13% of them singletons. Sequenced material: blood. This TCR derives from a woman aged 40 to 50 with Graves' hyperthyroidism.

The CDR3 protein is CASTAGMGETQYF. The CDR3 bases are TGTGCCAGCACGGCTGGGATGGGGGAGACCCAGTACTTC. The chain recombines TRBV2 with TRBJ2-5; no firm D call. The CDR3 is 13 amino acids. The germline V gene has CDR1 SNHLY and CDR2 FYNNEI. The germline V and J ends were trimmed by 7 bases and 5 bases, with 14 bases remaining between them.